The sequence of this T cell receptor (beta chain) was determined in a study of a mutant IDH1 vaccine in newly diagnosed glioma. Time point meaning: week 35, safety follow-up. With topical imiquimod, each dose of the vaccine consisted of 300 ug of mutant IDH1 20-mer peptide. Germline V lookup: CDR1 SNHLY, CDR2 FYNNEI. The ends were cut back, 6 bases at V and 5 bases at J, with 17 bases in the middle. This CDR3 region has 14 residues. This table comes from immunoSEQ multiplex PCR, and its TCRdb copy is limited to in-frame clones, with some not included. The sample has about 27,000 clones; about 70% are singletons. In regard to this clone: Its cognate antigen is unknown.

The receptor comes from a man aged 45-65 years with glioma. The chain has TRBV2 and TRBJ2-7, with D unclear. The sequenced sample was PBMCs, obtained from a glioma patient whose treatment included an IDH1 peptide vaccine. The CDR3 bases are TGTGCCAGCAGCAATCAACTTCCCCACGACGAGCAGTACTTC. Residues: CASSNQLPHDEQYF.